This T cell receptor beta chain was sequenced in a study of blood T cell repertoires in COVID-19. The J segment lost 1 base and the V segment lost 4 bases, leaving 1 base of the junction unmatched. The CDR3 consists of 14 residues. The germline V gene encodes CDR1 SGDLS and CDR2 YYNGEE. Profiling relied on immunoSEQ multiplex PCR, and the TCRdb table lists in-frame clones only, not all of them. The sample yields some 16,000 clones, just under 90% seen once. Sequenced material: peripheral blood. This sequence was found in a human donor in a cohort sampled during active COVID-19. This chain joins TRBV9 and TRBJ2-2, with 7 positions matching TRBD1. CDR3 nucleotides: TGTGCCAGCAGCAGGACAGGGAACACCGGGGAGCTGTTTTTT. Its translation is CASSRTGNTGELFF.